This is a list of T cell receptor beta chains from one sample in a study of cytomegalovirus exposure and HLA in healthy donors. The protocol was immunoSEQ multiplex PCR, while the TCRdb copy is restricted to in-frame clones and leaves out a portion. The sample totals roughly 80,000 clones. The specimen sequenced was PBMCs. The receptors originated from a man between 50 and 59 years old in good health and CMV-seronegative. Each CDR3 is given with its conserved first and last residue. Fields, in order: CDR3 protein, CDR3 DNA, V gene, J gene, D gene. The D gene is left open where the match is weak.

CDR3 protein: CASSAFKGTPFRYTQYF; CDR3 DNA: TGTGCCAGCAGCGCGTTTAAAGGGACACCCTTCAGGTATACGCAGTATTTT; V gene: TRBV14; J gene: TRBJ2-3; D gene: -
CDR3 protein: CASSRVRDTEAFF; CDR3 DNA: TGTGCCAGCAGCCGGGTCAGGGACACTGAAGCTTTCTTT; V gene: TRBV7-2; J gene: TRBJ1-1; D gene: -
CDR3 protein: CASSTGQGNSYEQYF; CDR3 DNA: TGTGCCAGTAGTACCGGACAGGGGAACTCCTACGAGCAGTACTTC; V gene: TRBV19; J gene: TRBJ2-7; D gene: TRBD1
CDR3 protein: CASRIRFGADEQFF; CDR3 DNA: TGTGCCAGCAGAATTCGCTTTGGGGCGGATGAGCAGTTCTTC; V gene: TRBV7-2; J gene: TRBJ2-1; D gene: -
CDR3 protein: CASSDRRAGDEQYF; CDR3 DNA: TGTGCCAGCAGCGACCGGAGGGCGGGGGACGAGCAGTACTTC; V gene: TRBV4-2; J gene: TRBJ2-7; D gene: TRBD2
CDR3 protein: CASSQRGGQYF; CDR3 DNA: TGTGCCAGCAGCCAGCGGGGCGGGCAGTACTTC; V gene: TRBV6-6; J gene: TRBJ2-7; D gene: TRBD2
CDR3 protein: CASSPGHSQTYEQYF; CDR3 DNA: TGTGCCAGCTCACCCGGACATTCACAGACCTACGAGCAGTACTTC; V gene: TRBV18; J gene: TRBJ2-7; D gene: -
CDR3 protein: CASSLGTGGDGYTF; CDR3 DNA: TGTGCCAGCAGCTTAGGGACGGGGGGCGATGGCTACACCTTC; V gene: TRBV7-9; J gene: TRBJ1-2; D gene: -
CDR3 protein: CASSLDGSEATEAFF; CDR3 DNA: TGTGCCAGCAGTTTAGATGGCAGTGAGGCCACTGAAGCTTTCTTT; V gene: TRBV27; J gene: TRBJ1-1; D gene: -
CDR3 protein: CASSQGAQQYF; CDR3 DNA: TGTGCCAGCAGCCAGGGGGCACAGCAGTACTTC; V gene: TRBV7-9; J gene: TRBJ2-7; D gene: TRBD1
CDR3 protein: CSVAREWNEQYF; CDR3 DNA: TGCAGCGTTGCTCGGGAGTGGAACGAGCAGTACTTC; V gene: TRBV29-1; J gene: TRBJ2-7; D gene: -